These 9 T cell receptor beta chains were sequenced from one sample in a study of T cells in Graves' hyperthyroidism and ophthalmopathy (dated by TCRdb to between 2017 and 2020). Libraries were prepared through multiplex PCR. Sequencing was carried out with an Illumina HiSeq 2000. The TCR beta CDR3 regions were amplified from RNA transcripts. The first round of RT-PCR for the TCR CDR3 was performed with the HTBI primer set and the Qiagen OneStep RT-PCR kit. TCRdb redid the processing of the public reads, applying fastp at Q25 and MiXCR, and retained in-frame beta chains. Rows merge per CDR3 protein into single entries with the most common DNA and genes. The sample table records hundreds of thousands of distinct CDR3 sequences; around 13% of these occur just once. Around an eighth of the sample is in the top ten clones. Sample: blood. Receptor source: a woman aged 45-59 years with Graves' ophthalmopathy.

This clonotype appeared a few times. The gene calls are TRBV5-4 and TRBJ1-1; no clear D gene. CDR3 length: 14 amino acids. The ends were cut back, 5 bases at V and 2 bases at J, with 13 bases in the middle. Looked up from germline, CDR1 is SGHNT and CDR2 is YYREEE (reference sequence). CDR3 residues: CASREGISNTEAFF. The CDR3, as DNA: TGTGCCAGCAGAGAGGGTATATCCAACACTGAAGCTTTCTTT.

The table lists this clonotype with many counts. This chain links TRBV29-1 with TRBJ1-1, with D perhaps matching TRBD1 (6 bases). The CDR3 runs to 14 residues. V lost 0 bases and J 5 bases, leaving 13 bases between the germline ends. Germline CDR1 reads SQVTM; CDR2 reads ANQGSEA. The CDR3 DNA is TGCAGCGTTGAAGATGGCAGGGGAAGGACTGAAGCTTTCTTT. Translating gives CSVEDGRGRTEAFF.

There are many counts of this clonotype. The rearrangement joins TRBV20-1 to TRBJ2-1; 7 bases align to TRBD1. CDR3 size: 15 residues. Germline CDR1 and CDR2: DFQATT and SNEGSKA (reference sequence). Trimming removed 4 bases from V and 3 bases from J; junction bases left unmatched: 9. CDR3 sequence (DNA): TGCAGTGCTATCCGGGACAGCCGACGCTACAATGAGCAGTTCTTC. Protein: CSAIRDSRRYNEQFF.

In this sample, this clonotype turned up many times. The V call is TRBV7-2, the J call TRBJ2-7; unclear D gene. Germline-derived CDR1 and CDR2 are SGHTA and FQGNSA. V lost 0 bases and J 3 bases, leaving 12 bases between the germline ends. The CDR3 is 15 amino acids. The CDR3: CASSLALSEVYEQYF. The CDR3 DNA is TGTGCCAGCAGCTTAGCGCTAAGTGAGGTCTACGAGCAGTACTTC.

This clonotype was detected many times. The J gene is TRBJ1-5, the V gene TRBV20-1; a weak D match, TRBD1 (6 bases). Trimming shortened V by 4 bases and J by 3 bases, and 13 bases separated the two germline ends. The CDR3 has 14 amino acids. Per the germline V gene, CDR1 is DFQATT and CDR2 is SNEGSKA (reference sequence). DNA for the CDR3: TGCAGTGCTAAACAGGGTACGAACAATCAGCCCCAGCATTTT. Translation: CSAKQGTNNQPQHF.

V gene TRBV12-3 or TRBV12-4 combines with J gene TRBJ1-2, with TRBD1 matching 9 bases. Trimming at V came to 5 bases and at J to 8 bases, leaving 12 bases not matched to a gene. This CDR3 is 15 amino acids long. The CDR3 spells CASSKTYRGRGGYTF. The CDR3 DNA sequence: TGTGCCAGCAGTAAAACCTACAGGGGGCGAGGAGGCTACACCTTC.

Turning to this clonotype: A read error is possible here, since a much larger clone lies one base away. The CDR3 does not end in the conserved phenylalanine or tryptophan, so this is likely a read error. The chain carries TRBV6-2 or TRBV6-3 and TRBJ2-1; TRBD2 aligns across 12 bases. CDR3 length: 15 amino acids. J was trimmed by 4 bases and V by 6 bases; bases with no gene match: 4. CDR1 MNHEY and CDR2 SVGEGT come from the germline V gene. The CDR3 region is CASRKGLAGYNEQFS. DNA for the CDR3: TGTGCCAGCAGAAAGGGACTAGCGGGTTACAATGAGCAGTTCTCC.

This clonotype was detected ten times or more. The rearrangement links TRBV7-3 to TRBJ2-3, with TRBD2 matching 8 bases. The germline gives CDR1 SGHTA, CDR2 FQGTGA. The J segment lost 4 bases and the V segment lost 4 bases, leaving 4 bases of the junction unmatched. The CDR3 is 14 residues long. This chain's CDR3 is CASSSGRGADTQYF. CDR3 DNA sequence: TGTGCCAGCAGCTCCGGGAGGGGAGCAGATACGCAGTATTTT. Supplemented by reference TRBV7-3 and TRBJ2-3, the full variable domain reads GAGVSQTPSNKVTEKGKYVELRCDPISGHTALYWYRQSLGQGPEFLIYFQGTGAADDSGLPNDRFFAVRPEGSVSTLKIQRTERGDSAVYLCASSSGRGADTQYFGPGTRLTVL.

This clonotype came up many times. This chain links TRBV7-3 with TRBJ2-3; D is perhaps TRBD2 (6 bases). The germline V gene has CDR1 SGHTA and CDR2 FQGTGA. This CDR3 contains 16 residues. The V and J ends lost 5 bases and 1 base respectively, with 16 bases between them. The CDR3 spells CASSPGSGPGTDTQYF. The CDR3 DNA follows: TGTGCCAGCAGCCCAGGTAGCGGACCCGGCACAGATACGCAGTATTTT.